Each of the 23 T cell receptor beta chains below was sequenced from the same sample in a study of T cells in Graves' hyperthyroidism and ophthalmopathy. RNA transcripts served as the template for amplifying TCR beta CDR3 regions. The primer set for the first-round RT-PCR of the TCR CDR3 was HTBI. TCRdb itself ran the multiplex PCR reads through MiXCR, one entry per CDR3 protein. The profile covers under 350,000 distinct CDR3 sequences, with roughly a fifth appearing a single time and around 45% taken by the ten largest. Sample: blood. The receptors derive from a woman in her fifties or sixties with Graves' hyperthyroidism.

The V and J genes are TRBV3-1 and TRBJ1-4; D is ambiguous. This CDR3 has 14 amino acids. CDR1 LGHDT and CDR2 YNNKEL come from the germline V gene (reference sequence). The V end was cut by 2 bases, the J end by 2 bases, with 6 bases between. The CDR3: CASSQRVTNEKLFF. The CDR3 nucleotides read TGTGCCAGCAGCCAAAGAGTGACTAATGAAAAACTGTTTTTT.

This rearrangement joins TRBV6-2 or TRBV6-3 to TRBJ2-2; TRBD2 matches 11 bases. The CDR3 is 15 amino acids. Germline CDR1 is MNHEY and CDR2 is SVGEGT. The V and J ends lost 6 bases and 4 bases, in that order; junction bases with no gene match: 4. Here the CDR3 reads CASSPTSGSTGELFF. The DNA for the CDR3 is TGTGCCAGCAGCCCCACTAGCGGGAGCACCGGGGAGCTGTTTTTT.

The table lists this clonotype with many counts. CDR3 coding DNA: TGCAGTGCGCGGACAGCACGGGGGGGTCGGTCGAGCAATCAGCCCCAGCATTTT. Protein sequence: CSARTARGGRSSNQPQHF. The chain joins TRBV20-1 to TRBJ1-5; D possibly corresponds to TRBD1 (6 bases). V was cut by 6 bases and J by 1 base, with 25 bases left in between. The germline gives CDR1 DFQATT, CDR2 SNEGSKA (reference sequence). This CDR3 region has 18 residues.

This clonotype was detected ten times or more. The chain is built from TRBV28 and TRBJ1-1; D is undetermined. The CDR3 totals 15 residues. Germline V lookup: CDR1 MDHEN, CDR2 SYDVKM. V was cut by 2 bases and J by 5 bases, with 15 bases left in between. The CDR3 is CASSLIRQVRTEAFF. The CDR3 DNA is TGTGCCAGCAGTTTAATCCGACAAGTTAGGACTGAAGCTTTCTTT.

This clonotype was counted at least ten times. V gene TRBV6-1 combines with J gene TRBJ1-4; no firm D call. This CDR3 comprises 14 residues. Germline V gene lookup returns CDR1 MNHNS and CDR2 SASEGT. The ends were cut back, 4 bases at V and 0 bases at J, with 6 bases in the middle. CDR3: CASSARATNEKLFF. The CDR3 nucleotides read TGTGCCAGCAGTGCGCGGGCAACTAATGAAAAACTGTTTTTT.

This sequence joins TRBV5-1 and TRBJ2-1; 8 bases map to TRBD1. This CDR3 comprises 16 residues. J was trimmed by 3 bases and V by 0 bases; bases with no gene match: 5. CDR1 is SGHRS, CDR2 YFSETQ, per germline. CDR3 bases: TGCGCCAGCAGCTTGGCCCCACAGGGGGACTACAATGAGCAGTTCTTC. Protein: CASSLAPQGDYNEQFF.

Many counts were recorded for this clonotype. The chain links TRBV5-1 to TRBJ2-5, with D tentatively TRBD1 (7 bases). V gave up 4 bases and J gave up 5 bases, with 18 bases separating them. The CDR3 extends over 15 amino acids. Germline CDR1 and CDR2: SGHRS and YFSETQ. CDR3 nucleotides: TGCGCCAGCAGCATCAAAGGGGGCGCGGGGGAGACCCAGTACTTC. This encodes CASSIKGGAGETQYF.

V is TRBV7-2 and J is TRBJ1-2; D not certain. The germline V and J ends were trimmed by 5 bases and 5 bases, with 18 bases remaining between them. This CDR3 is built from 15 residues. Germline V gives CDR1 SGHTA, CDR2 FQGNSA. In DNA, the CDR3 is TGTGCCAGCAGCCTACAAGACACCATTGGTTATGGCTACACCTTC. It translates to CASSLQDTIGYGYTF.

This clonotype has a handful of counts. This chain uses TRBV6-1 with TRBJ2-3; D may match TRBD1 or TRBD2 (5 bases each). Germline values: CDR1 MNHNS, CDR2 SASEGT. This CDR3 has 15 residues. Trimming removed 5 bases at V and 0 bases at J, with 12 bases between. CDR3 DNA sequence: TGTGCCAGCAGTCGGGACGTCGCTAGCACAGATACGCAGTATTTT. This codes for CASSRDVASTDTQYF.

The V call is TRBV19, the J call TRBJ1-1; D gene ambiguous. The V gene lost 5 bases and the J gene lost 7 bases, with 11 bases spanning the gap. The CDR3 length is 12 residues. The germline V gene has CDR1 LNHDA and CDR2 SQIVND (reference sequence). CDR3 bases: TGTGCCAGTAGTCGGCACAGCCTTGAAGCTTTCTTT. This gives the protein CASSRHSLEAFF.

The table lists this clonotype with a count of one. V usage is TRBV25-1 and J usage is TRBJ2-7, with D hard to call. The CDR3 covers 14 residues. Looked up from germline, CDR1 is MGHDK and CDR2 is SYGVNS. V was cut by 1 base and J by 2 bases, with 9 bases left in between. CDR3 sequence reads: CASSEFDPTYEQYF. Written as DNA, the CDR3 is TGTGCCAGCAGTGAATTTGACCCCACCTACGAGCAGTACTTC.

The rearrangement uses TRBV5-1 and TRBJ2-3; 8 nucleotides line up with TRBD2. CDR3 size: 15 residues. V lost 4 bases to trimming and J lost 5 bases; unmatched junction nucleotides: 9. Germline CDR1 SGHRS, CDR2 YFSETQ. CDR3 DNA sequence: TGCGCCAGCAGCACATCCGGGACTAGACTAGATACGCAGTATTTT. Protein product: CASSTSGTRLDTQYF.

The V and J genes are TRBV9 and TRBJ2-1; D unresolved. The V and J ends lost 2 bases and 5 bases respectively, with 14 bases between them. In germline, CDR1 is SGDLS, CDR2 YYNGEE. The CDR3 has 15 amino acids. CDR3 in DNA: TGTGCCAGCAGCGTTGGGCCTTCGTGGGACAATGAGCAGTTCTTC. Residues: CASSVGPSWDNEQFF.

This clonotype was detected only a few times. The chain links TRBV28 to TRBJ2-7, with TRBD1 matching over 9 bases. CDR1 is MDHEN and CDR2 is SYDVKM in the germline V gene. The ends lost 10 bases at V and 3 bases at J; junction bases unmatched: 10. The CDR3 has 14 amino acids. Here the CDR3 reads CATYQQGASYEQYF. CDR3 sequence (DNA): TGTGCCACATACCAACAGGGGGCTAGCTACGAGCAGTACTTC.

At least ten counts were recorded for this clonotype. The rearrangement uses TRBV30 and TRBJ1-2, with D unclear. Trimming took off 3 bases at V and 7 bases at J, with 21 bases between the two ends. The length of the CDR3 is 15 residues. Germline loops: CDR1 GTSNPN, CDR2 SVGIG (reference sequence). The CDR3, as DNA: TGTGCCTGGAGCCTCTTCGGGGTAAATATAGGTGGCTACACCTTC. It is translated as CAWSLFGVNIGGYTF.

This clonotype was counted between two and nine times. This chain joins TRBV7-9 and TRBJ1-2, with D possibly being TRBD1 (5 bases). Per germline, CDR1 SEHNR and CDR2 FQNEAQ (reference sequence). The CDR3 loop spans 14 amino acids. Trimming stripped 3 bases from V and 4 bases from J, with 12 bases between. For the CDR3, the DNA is TGTGCCAGCAGCTTCGGGACCGATCTCTATGGCTACACCTTC. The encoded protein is CASSFGTDLYGYTF.

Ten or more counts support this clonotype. The CDR3 DNA sequence: TGCGCCAGCAGCTTGGCTAGCGGGCCTAGCACAGATACGCAGTATTTT. Translation: CASSLASGPSTDTQYF. The chain is built from TRBV5-1 and TRBJ2-3; 8 bases map to TRBD2. The CDR3 length is 16 residues. Germline V gene data show CDR1 as SGHRS and CDR2 as YFSETQ. V shed 0 bases and J 0 bases; nucleotides not matched to a gene: 3.

The CDR3 coding sequence is TGCGCCAGCAGCCAACAACAGGGAGGGGGGGAAAAACTGTTTTTT. It encodes CASSQQQGGGEKLFF. J is TRBJ1-4 and V is TRBV4-1; D is perhaps TRBD1 (6 bases). The length of the CDR3 is 15 residues. The germline V gene has CDR1 MGHRA and CDR2 YSYEKL. V lost 2 bases and J lost 8, with 15 bases in between.

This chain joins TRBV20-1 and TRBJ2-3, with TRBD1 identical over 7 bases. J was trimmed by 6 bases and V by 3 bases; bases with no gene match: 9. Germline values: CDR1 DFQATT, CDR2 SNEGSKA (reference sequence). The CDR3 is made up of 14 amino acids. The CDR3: CSASPRGWADTQYF. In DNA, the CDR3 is TGCAGTGCTAGCCCCAGGGGGTGGGCGGATACGCAGTATTTT.

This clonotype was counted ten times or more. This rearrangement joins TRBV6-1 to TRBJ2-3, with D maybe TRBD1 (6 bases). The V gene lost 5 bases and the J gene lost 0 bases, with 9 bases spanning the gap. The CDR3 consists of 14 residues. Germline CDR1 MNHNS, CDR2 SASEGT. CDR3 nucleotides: TGTGCCAGCAGTAGGACAGCTAGCACAGATACGCAGTATTTT. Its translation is CASSRTASTDTQYF.

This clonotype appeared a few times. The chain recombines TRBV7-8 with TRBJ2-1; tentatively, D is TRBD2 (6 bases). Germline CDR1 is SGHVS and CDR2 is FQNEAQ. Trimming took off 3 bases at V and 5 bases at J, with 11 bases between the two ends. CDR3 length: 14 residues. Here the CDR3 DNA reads TGTGCCAGCAGCTTCTGGGTAGCGGACAATGAGCAGTTCTTC. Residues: CASSFWVADNEQFF.

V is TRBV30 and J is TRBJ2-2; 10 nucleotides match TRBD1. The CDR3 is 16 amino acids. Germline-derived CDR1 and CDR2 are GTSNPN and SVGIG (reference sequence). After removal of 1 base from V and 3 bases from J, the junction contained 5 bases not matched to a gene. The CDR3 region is CAWSGGTGAYTGELFF. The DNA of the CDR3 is TGTGCCTGGAGTGGGGGGACAGGGGCGTACACCGGGGAGCTGTTTTTT.

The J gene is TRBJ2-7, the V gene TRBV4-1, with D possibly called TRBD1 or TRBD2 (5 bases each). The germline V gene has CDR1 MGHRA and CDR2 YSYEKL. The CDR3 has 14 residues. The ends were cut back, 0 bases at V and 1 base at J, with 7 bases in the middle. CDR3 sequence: CASSQDGGSYEQYF. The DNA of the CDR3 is TGCGCCAGCAGCCAAGATGGGGGATCCTACGAGCAGTACTTC.